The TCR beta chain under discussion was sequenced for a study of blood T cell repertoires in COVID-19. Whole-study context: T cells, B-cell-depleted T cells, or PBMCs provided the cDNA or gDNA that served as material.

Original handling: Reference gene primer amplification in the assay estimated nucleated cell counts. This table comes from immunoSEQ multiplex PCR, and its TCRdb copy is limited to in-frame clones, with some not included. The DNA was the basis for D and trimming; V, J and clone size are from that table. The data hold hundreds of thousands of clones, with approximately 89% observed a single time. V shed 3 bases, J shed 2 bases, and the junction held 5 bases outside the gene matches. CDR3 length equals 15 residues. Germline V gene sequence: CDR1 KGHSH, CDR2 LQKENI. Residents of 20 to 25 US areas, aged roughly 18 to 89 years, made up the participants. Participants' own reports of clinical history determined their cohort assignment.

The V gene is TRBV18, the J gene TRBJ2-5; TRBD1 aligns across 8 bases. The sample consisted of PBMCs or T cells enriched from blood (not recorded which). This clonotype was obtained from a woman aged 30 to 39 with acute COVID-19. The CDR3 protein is CASSPDRGQQETQYF. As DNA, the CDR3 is TGTGCCAGCTCACCCGACAGGGGACAACAAGAGACCCAGTACTTC. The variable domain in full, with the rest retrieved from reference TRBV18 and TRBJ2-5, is NAGVMQNPRHLVRRRGQEARLRCSPMKGHSHVYWYRQLPEEGLKFMVYLQKENIIDESGMPKERFSAEFPKEGPSILRIQQVVRGDSAAYFCASSPDRGQQETQYFGPGTRLLVL.